This TCR beta chain derives from a study of blood T cell repertoires in COVID-19. About the research overall: PBMCs, B-cell-depleted T cells, or T cells provided the cDNA or gDNA that made up the material.

This CDR3 is 13 amino acids long. V was clipped by 2 bases and J by 3 bases, with 8 bases between them. Authors' methods: It was from reference gene primer amplification that nucleated cell counts were estimated. The data were produced by immunoSEQ multiplex PCR, yet TCRdb's version contains in-frame clones alone and is incomplete. V, J and clone size were drawn from that table, and D and trimming were deduced from the DNA. This table has about 160,000 clones, approximately 95% appearing once. Enrolled during active infection, Seattle patients were then followed longitudinally. V gene TRBV12-3 or TRBV12-4 combines with J gene TRBJ2-7, with D perhaps TRBD1 (5 bases). Source material: peripheral blood. The TCR comes from a woman between 55 and 75 years old with COVID-19, enrolled during active disease. CDR3 sequence: CASSLPGNYEQYF. The CDR3 DNA is TGTGCCAGCAGTTTACCAGGGAACTACGAGCAGTACTTC.